Shown below are 5 T cell receptor beta chains from a single sample sequenced in a study of prognosis after radiotherapy for stage I lung cancer. With two-round multiplex PCR, TCR beta CDR3 sequences were amplified from genomic DNA. Round one of PCR was performed, and it used primers specific to each TRBV and TRBJ gene. Each CDR3 protein is one row after TCRdb ran MiXCR on the multiplex PCR reads. The repertoire consists of about 27,000 distinct CDR3 sequences, with about 30% occurring once and the leading ten covering 30% to 45%. Here the sequenced sample was PBMCs, taken before or after stereotactic body radiation therapy (not recorded which). Receptor source: a donor aged 50 or older with non-small cell lung cancer.

The chain couples TRBV6-1 to TRBJ2-1, with 9 bases aligning to TRBD2. This CDR3 has 14 amino acids. V was clipped by 8 bases and J by 5 bases; unmatched bases: 7. CDR1 is MNHNS, CDR2 SASEGT, per germline. The CDR3 region has the DNA TGTGCCAGCCGGCGCGTAGCGGGAGACAATGAGCAGTTCTTC. It yields the protein CASRRVAGDNEQFF.

Concerning this clonotype: Just one base apart from a much larger clone, this may be a read error. The rearrangement uses TRBV7-7 and TRBJ2-5; 12 positions match TRBD1. CDR1 is SSHAT, CDR2 FNYEAQ, per germline (reference sequence). There are 15 residues in the CDR3. The CDR3 sequence is CASSRDRGQGDTQYF. The CDR3 DNA sequence: TGTGCTAGCAGCCGGGACAGGGGGCAGGGGGATACCCAGTACTTC.

Concerning this clonotype: Since the CDR3 does not end with the conserved phenylalanine or tryptophan, this likely comes from a read error. V is TRBV7-9 and J is TRBJ2-2; TRBD2 agrees at 8 bases. This CDR3 spans 19 amino acids. Germline V gene lookup returns CDR1 SEHNR and CDR2 FQNEAQ (reference sequence). Trimming at V came to 2 bases and at J to 0 bases, leaving 11 bases not matched to a gene. The CDR3 DNA is TGTGCCAGCAGCTTAACGAGGCTAGCGGGCAGCGCGAACACCGGGGAGCTGTTTCTT. This codes for CASSLTRLAGSANTGELFL.

The V and J genes are TRBV7-9 and TRBJ2-3, with 7 bases matching TRBD1. The germline V gene has CDR1 SEHNR and CDR2 FQNEAQ (reference sequence). V shed 1 base and J 5 bases; nucleotides not matched to a gene: 6. The CDR3 contains 15 residues. The CDR3 loop reads CASSLGLAGGDTQYF. DNA of the CDR3: TGTGCCAGCAGCTTAGGATTGGCAGGGGGAGATACGCAGTATTTT. The complete variable domain, with remaining parts taken from reference TRBV7-9 and TRBJ2-3, reads DTGVSQNPRHKITKRGQNVTFRCDPISEHNRLYWYRQTLGQGPEFLTYFQNEAQLEKSRLLSDRFSAERPKGSFSTLEIQRTEQGDSAMYLCASSLGLAGGDTQYFGPGTRLTVL.

This clonotype was seen at least ten times. The chain has TRBV20-1 and TRBJ2-3, with 8 bases lining up with TRBD1. The germline V gene has CDR1 DFQATT and CDR2 SNEGSKA (reference sequence). There are 14 residues in the CDR3. The V segment lost 6 bases and the J segment 0 bases; nucleotides outside the gene matches: 5. CDR3 sequence: CSAWDRRSTDTQYF. As DNA, the CDR3 is TGCAGTGCCTGGGACAGGCGTAGCACAGATACGCAGTATTTT.